The 32 T cell receptor beta chains below all came from one sample that was sequenced in a study of shared clonotypes between healthy human individuals. Data came from immunoSEQ multiplex PCR; TCRdb stores just in-frame clones and leaves some out. The sample yields approximately 320,000 clones, roughly 84% seen once. Specimen: memory CD8+ T cells sorted from blood. Indicated subset: CD45RO+ cells pooled with CCR7-negative TemRA cells. The receptors shown here come from a man aged 18-30 years in good health.

This sequence joins TRBV7-3 and TRBJ2-3; the D is unclear. CDR3 length: 13 residues. Germline V gene data show CDR1 as SGHTA and CDR2 as FQGTGA. Deletions cut 3 bases from V and 3 bases from J, with 7 bases between. The CDR3 protein is CASSFGETDTQYF. The CDR3 DNA is TGTGCCAGCAGCTTTGGAGAAACAGATACGCAGTATTTT.

The chain carries TRBV27 and TRBJ2-7; TRBD2 aligns across 11 bases. This CDR3 has 16 residues. J gave up 3 bases and V 6 bases, and 10 bases lay outside the gene matches. The V gene's germline CDR1 is MNHEY and CDR2 SMNVEV (reference sequence). CDR3 bases: TGTGCCAGCAGCCCCTCTAGCGGGGGGATGAACTACGAGCAGTACTTC. This encodes CASSPSSGGMNYEQYF.

This clone was observed a handful of times. CDR3 nucleotide sequence: TGTGCCAGCAGTGAATTCGAAAGGTTCTATGGCTACACCTTC. Amino acids: CASSEFERFYGYTF. The chain joins TRBV6-1 to TRBJ1-2; D gene uncertain. Germline V gene sequence: CDR1 MNHNS, CDR2 SASEGT. V was trimmed by 2 bases and J by 4 bases, leaving 11 bases between them. The CDR3 spans 14 residues.

This chain joins TRBV30 and TRBJ1-6; D call uncertain. Per germline, CDR1 GTSNPN and CDR2 SVGIG (reference sequence). Trimming removed 0 bases at V and 2 bases at J, with 14 bases between. The CDR3 extends over 17 amino acids. The CDR3: CAWSVDEGFPYNSPLHF. For the CDR3, the DNA is TGTGCCTGGAGTGTTGATGAGGGATTCCCCTATAATTCACCCCTCCACTTT.

The chain has TRBV7-6 and TRBJ2-5; 10 nucleotides agree with TRBD2. J lost 1 base, V lost 3 bases, and 23 bases had no gene match. Germline-derived CDR1 and CDR2 are SGHVS and FNYEAQ. The CDR3 is 22 residues long. CDR3 sequence reads: CASSFNSPRRMASGRGQETQYF. The CDR3 nucleotides read TGTGCCAGCAGCTTTAATTCTCCCCGCCGTATGGCTAGCGGGAGAGGCCAAGAGACCCAGTACTTC.

This clone was counted at least ten times. The rearrangement uses TRBV7-8 and TRBJ2-3, with 8 bases identical to TRBD1. Germline CDR1 is SGHVS and CDR2 is FQNEAQ. V shed 2 bases and J 4 bases; nucleotides not matched to a gene: 5. The CDR3 loop spans 15 amino acids. The CDR3 is CASSLNRGAADTQYF. CDR3 sequence (DNA): TGTGCCAGCAGCTTAAACAGGGGGGCAGCAGATACGCAGTATTTT.

This chain connects TRBV27 to TRBJ1-1; no reliable D call. Trimming took off 2 bases at V and 1 base at J, with 8 bases between the two ends. Germline assignment: CDR1 MNHEY and CDR2 SMNVEV (reference sequence). CDR3 length equals 14 residues. CDR3 sequence: CASSLQVQNTEAFF. CDR3 nucleotide sequence: TGTGCCAGCAGTTTACAGGTCCAGAACACTGAAGCTTTCTTT.

This chain links TRBV5-6 with TRBJ2-5; 8 nucleotides agree with TRBD1. This CDR3 comprises 17 residues. J lost 3 bases, V lost 6 bases, and 16 bases had no gene match. CDR1 and CDR2 (germline): SGHDT, YYEEEE. The DNA for the CDR3 is TGTGCCAGCACCAGGCGATCGGACAGGGTCTTAAAAGAGACCCAGTACTTC. Translating it yields CASTRRSDRVLKETQYF.

The rearrangement links TRBV10-2 to TRBJ2-5, with 8 positions matching TRBD2. J lost 0 bases, V lost 3 bases, and 6 bases had no gene match. From germline, CDR1 is WSHSY and CDR2 SAAADI. The CDR3 contains 16 residues. The CDR3 coding sequence is TGCGCCAGCAGTGACCCCGCTAGCGGGTACCAAGAGACCCAGTACTTC. Its protein is CASSDPASGYQETQYF.

The V gene is TRBV5-1, the J gene TRBJ2-7; tentative D call: TRBD2 (6 bases). V was shortened by 4 bases and J by 3 bases, with 8 bases between the two germline ends. Germline V lookup: CDR1 SGHRS, CDR2 YFSETQ. CDR3 length: 12 amino acids. This CDR3 is CASSKGLYEQYF. The DNA of the CDR3 is TGCGCCAGCAGCAAGGGACTCTACGAGCAGTACTTC.

With respect to this clone: This may be a read error, as it is one base from a much larger clone. The chain combines TRBV13 with TRBJ2-1; possible D gene TRBD1, 5 bases. Trimming took 0 bases from V and 5 from J, leaving 5 bases between them. The CDR3 has 13 residues. Germline-derived CDR1 and CDR2 are PRHDT and FYEKMQ (reference sequence). CDR3 bases: TGTGCCAGCAGCTTAGGGGGGCACAATGAGCAGTTCTTC. Translating it yields CASSLGGHNEQFF.

The chain employs TRBV5-8 and TRBJ2-1; 7 nucleotides align to TRBD2. This CDR3 has 14 residues. Losses at the gene ends were 5 bases for V and 5 bases for J; bases not matched to a gene: 7. CDR1 SGHTS and CDR2 YDEGEE come from the germline V gene. The CDR3 loop reads CASRGAGTHNEQFF. The CDR3 bases are TGTGCCAGCAGAGGAGCGGGAACCCACAATGAGCAGTTCTTC.

In the case of this clone: Given a far larger clone just one base away, this is likely a sequencing read error. The genes are TRBV7-9 and TRBJ1-5; D possibly corresponds to TRBD1 (5 bases). Germline CDR1 reads SEHNR; CDR2 reads FQNEAQ (reference sequence). The CDR3 sequence is 14 residues long. Trimming removed 2 bases from V and 3 bases from J, with 8 bases in between. This chain's CDR3 is CASSLRGLNQPQHF. CDR3 nucleotide sequence: TGTGCCAGCAGCTTAAGGGGTCTCAATCAGCCCCAGCATTTT.

The chain has TRBV7-9 and TRBJ2-7, with 7 bases lining up with TRBD1. V shed 5 bases, J shed 4 bases, and the junction held 2 bases outside the gene matches. Germline V gene data show CDR1 as SEHNR and CDR2 as FQNEAQ (reference sequence). The CDR3 loop spans 12 amino acids. The DNA for the CDR3 is TGTGCCAGCAGCCAGACAGGGTACGAGCAGTACTTC. This translates into CASSQTGYEQYF.

The chain is built from TRBV19 and TRBJ2-7; a possible D gene is TRBD2 (6 bases). Trimming removed 3 bases at V and 1 base at J, with 10 bases between. CDR3 length equals 14 residues. The germline CDR1 and CDR2 sequences are LNHDA and SQIVND (reference sequence). CDR3 protein: CASSIAGNSYEQYF. The DNA of the CDR3 is TGTGCCAGTAGTATCGCGGGGAATTCCTACGAGCAGTACTTC.

V usage is TRBV7-9 and J usage is TRBJ2-5, with 11 bases matching TRBD2. Losses at the gene ends were 5 bases for V and 2 bases for J; bases not matched to a gene: 1. The germline gives CDR1 SEHNR, CDR2 FQNEAQ (reference sequence). CDR3 size: 14 residues. The CDR3 spells CASSGTSGQETQYF. The CDR3 DNA is TGTGCCAGCAGCGGGACTAGCGGACAAGAGACCCAGTACTTC.

This chain connects TRBV5-4 to TRBJ1-1; D is unresolved. Trimming shortened V by 0 bases and J by 1 base, and 10 bases separated the two germline ends. The CDR3 contains 15 residues. Germline V gene sequence: CDR1 SGHNT, CDR2 YYREEE (reference sequence). CDR3 amino acids: CASSLEVGRNTEAFF. The CDR3 bases are TGTGCCAGCAGCTTGGAGGTCGGACGGAACACTGAAGCTTTCTTT.

In its sample, this clone was seen many times. Mismatch with germline at one junction end may stem from a read error. The chain joins TRBV7-7 to TRBJ2-7; D may be TRBD2 (7 bases). Germline V lookup: CDR1 SSHAT, CDR2 FNYEAQ (reference sequence). The CDR3 spans 17 residues. CDR3 coding DNA: TGTGCTAGCAGCTTGGACAAATGGGGGGGGCCAATCTACGAGCAGTACTTC. Translating it yields CASSLDKWGGPIYEQYF.

This chain uses TRBV9 with TRBJ1-3; D not certain. The CDR3 extends over 15 amino acids. Germline CDR1 SGDLS, CDR2 YYNGEE. The V end lost 1 base, the J end lost 0 bases, and 8 bases lay between the germline ends. The CDR3 DNA sequence: TGTGCCAGCAGCGTATCCGATAGCTCTGGAAACACCATATATTTT. This gives the protein CASSVSDSSGNTIYF.

Note on this clone: A far larger clone differs by one base, so this is likely a read error. The chain recombines TRBV29-1 with TRBJ1-6, with a possible D match to TRBD1 (5 bases). The CDR3 contains 14 residues. CDR1 is SQVTM, CDR2 ANQGSEA, per germline. Trimming stripped 5 bases from V and 7 bases from J, with 15 bases between. CDR3 DNA sequence: TGCAGCGTTCTACCGGGGGGGACCAATTCACCCCTCCACTTT. Encoded protein: CSVLPGGTNSPLHF. The variable domain in full, with the rest retrieved from reference TRBV29-1 and TRBJ1-6, is SAVISQKPSRDICQRGTSLTIQCQVDSQVTMMFWYRQQPGQSLTLIATANQGSEATYESGFVIDKFPISRPNLTFSTLTVSNMSPEDSSIYLCSVLPGGTNSPLHFGNGTRLTVT.

The chain recombines TRBV9 with TRBJ1-1; 9 nucleotides agree with TRBD1. V trimming: 0 bases; J trimming: 7 bases; junction bases outside the gene matches: 4. The CDR3 loop spans 14 amino acids. Germline V lookup: CDR1 SGDLS, CDR2 YYNGEE. The CDR3 protein is CASSVATGGGEAFF. Here the CDR3 DNA reads TGTGCCAGCAGCGTAGCTACAGGGGGCGGTGAAGCTTTCTTT. Combining the CDR3 with reference TRBV9 and TRBJ1-1 gives the whole variable domain DSGVTQTPKHLITATGQRVTLRCSPRSGDLSVYWYQQSLDQGLQFLIQYYNGEERAKGNILERFSAQQFPDLHSELNLSSLELGDSALYFCASSVATGGGEAFFGQGTRLTVV.

A word on this clone: An end of the junction differs from the germline gene, which may be a read error. The chain combines TRBV7-8 with TRBJ2-7; D might be TRBD1 or TRBD2, each matching 5 bases. Germline loops: CDR1 SGHVS, CDR2 FQNEAQ. The CDR3 covers 14 residues. DNA of the CDR3: TGTGCCAGCACCTTACGTGGGGGTCTCTACGAGCAGTACTTC. Translation gives CASTLRGGLYEQYF.

The V gene is TRBV13, the J gene TRBJ2-7; 11 bases line up with TRBD2. Germline V gene lookup returns CDR1 PRHDT and CDR2 FYEKMQ (reference sequence). This CDR3 is 14 amino acids long. Unmatched junction bases numbered 2, after V lost 4 bases and J lost 3 bases. The CDR3 DNA sequence: TGTGCCAGCAGCTCGGGACTAGCGGTCTACGAGCAGTACTTC. Its translation: CASSSGLAVYEQYF.

This clone has a count of ten or more. The chain has TRBV7-8 and TRBJ1-3; 7 nucleotides agree with TRBD1. Germline V gene data show CDR1 as SGHVS and CDR2 as FQNEAQ. V gave up 8 bases and J gave up 0 bases; unmatched junction bases: 7. CDR3 length: 15 residues. CDR3 bases: TGTGCCAGCGGAATAGACAGGGACTCTGGAAACACCATATATTTT. Encoded protein: CASGIDRDSGNTIYF.

V and J are TRBV5-8 and TRBJ1-1; D remains unclear. V was cut by 2 bases and J by 4 bases, with 9 bases left in between. The CDR3 totals 13 residues. CDR1 SGHTS and CDR2 YDEGEE come from the germline V gene. CDR3 nucleotides: TGTGCCAGCAGCTTTCTGGAGAGCACTGAAGCTTTCTTT. Translated: CASSFLESTEAFF.

This clone was detected many times. This rearrangement joins TRBV28 to TRBJ1-5, with 7 positions matching TRBD1. This CDR3 has 16 residues. Trimming at V came to 7 bases and at J to 1 base, leaving 10 bases not matched to a gene. Germline V CDR1 and CDR2: MDHEN, SYDVKM. The CDR3 DNA follows: TGTGCCAGCAAATCATTAGAGACAGGGAGCAATCAGCCCCAGCATTTT. It yields the protein CASKSLETGSNQPQHF.

Many counts were recorded for this clone. The chain recombines TRBV7-8 with TRBJ2-7, with unresolved D. Per germline, CDR1 SGHVS and CDR2 FQNEAQ. V was clipped by 0 bases and J by 1 base, with 7 bases between them. This CDR3 comprises 14 residues. CDR3 nucleotide sequence: TGTGCCAGCAGCTTAGCGCCAATATCCTACGAGCAGTACTTC. Protein: CASSLAPISYEQYF.

In nucleotides, the CDR3 is TGTGCCAGCAGCTTCGGGACAGGGGCGGTTAACACCGGGGAGCTGTTTTTT. This encodes CASSFGTGAVNTGELFF. The chain links TRBV7-3 to TRBJ2-2; 10 bases align to TRBD1. With 3 bases clipped from V and 2 bases from J, the junction kept 6 bases outside the gene matches. From germline, CDR1 is SGHTA and CDR2 FQGTGA. The CDR3 runs to 17 residues. Looking up the rest from reference TRBV7-3 and TRBJ2-2 gives the full variable domain: GAGVSQTPSNKVTEKGKYVELRCDPISGHTALYWYRQSLGQGPEFLIYFQGTGAADDSGLPNDRFFAVRPEGSVSTLKIQRTERGDSAVYLCASSFGTGAVNTGELFFGEGSRLTVL.

This chain links TRBV6-5 with TRBJ2-7, with D maybe TRBD1 (6 bases). CDR3 length equals 14 residues. The V end was cut by 7 bases, the J end by 2 bases, with 15 bases between. The germline CDR1 and CDR2 sequences are MNHEY and SVGAGI. The CDR3 DNA follows: TGTGCCAGCACCTGGACAGAGGGCCCCTACGAGCAGTACTTC. This encodes CASTWTEGPYEQYF.

The genes are TRBV19 and TRBJ1-3; no definite D call. Germline CDR1 LNHDA, CDR2 SQIVND (reference sequence). CDR3 length equals 13 residues. V was pared by 5 bases and J by 2 bases, with 7 bases between. CDR3 sequence: CASSRAPGNTIYF. The CDR3 bases are TGTGCCAGTAGTCGGGCCCCTGGAAACACCATATATTTT.

This chain joins TRBV4-3 and TRBJ2-2, with 7 bases lining up with TRBD2. Trimming at V came to 4 bases and at J to 9 bases, leaving 11 bases not matched to a gene. The germline gives CDR1 LGHNA, CDR2 YSLEER. The CDR3 spans 15 residues. This CDR3 is CASSPSGRARWELFF. The CDR3 region has the DNA TGCGCCAGCAGCCCCTCGGGGAGGGCTCGTTGGGAGCTGTTTTTT.

This clone has ten or more counts. The gene calls are TRBV27 and TRBJ1-1; 7 bases match TRBD1. The CDR3 length is 14 residues. Unmatched junction bases numbered 9, after V lost 5 bases and J lost 6 bases. Germline V lookup: CDR1 MNHEY, CDR2 SMNVEV (reference sequence). Here the CDR3 reads CASSLQGTAAEAFF. CDR3 nucleotides: TGTGCCAGCAGTCTACAGGGGACGGCCGCTGAAGCTTTCTTT.